This TCR beta chain was profiled in a study of OX40 agonist ivuxolimab in advanced cancers. The V gene lost 0 bases and the J gene lost 8 bases, with 9 bases spanning the gap. Germline V CDR1 and CDR2: SGDLS, YYNGEE. This CDR3 is 14 amino acids long. Repertoires were generated with immunoSEQ multiplex PCR, while TCRdb's copy carries only in-frame clones and drops some. The table records over 65,000 clones, 80% to 95% of them present only once. At cycle 4 day 1, cycle 7 day 1, and baseline, blood was sampled. Study results and limitations: Among the lowest levels of clonal expansion were found in partial responders at 0.1-3.0 mg/kg. At doses 0.1 to 3.0 mg/kg, CD4+ and CD8+ clones expanded.

In the case of this clone: What it binds is not known.

Source: CD4+ or CD8+ T cells sorted from blood, taken in a trial of the OX40 agonist ivuxolimab. The source is an adult with an advanced solid tumor such as melanoma, head and neck, liver or kidney cancer. The chain joins TRBV9 to TRBJ1-6; a weak D match, TRBD1 (5 bases). The chain's CDR3 is CASSVVLGDSPLHF. CDR3 coding DNA: TGTGCCAGCAGCGTAGTGTTGGGGGATTCACCCCTCCACTTT.